This TCR beta chain was sequenced during a study of siplizumab effects on memory and regulatory T cells. The study, taken as a whole, reports: Sequences that were alloreactive and traceable to unstimulated CD4+ memory cells were significantly reduced by siplizumab. With siplizumab, mappable alloreactive CD4+ clones averaged 68.8% Treg-derived, versus under 30% in controls. Unstimulated naive T cells seemed to show more diversity than memory cells did, and they also seemed to be among the major contributors to the alloresponse.

Remarks on this clone: Its antigen is unknown.

CDR3 length: 14 amino acids. V shed 0 bases and J shed 4 bases, with 7 bases lying between them. Per the germline V gene, CDR1 is LGHNA and CDR2 is YNFKEQ. Assayed TCR templates numbered about 10^5 for each sample. TCRdb's table, derived via immunoSEQ multiplex PCR, lists solely in-frame clones and lacks some. Of about 100,000 clones in the sample, about 94% were seen once. V usage is TRBV4-2 and J usage is TRBJ2-1, with D possibly being TRBD2 (5 bases). The source of this sequence is a human donor in good health. The sequenced sample was non-Treg CD4+ T cells sorted from blood. CDR3: CASSQDQRYNEQFF. The CDR3 nucleotides are TGTGCCAGCAGCCAAGACCAGCGGTACAATGAGCAGTTCTTC.